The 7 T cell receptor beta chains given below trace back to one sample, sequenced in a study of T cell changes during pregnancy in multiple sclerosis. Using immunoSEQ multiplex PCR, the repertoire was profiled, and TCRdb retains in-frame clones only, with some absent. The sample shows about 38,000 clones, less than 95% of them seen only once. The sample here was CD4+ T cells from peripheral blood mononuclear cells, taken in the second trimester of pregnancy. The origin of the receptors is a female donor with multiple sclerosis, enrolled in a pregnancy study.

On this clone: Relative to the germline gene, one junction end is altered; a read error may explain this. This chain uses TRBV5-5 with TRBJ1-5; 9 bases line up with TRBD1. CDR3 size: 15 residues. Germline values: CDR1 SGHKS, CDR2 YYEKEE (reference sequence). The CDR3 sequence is CASSLDRGNNQPQHF. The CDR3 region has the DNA TGTGCCAGCAGTTTGGACAGGGGAAATAATCAGCCCCAGCATTTT. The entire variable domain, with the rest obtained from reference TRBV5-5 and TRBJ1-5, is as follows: DAGVTQSPTHLIKTRGQQVTLRCSPISGHKSVSWYQQVLGQGPQFIFQYYEKEERGRGNFPDRFSARQFPNYSSELNVNALLLGDSALYLCASSLDRGNNQPQHFGDGTRLSIL.

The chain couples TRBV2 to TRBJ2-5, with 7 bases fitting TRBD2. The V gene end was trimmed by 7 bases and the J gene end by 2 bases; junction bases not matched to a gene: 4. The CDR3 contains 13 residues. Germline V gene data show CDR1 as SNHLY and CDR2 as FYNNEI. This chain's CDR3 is CASNRRGQETQYF. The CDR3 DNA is TGTGCCAGCAACAGGCGGGGGCAAGAGACCCAGTACTTC. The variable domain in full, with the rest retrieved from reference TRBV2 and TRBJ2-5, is EPEVTQTPSHQVTQMGQEVILRCVPISNHLYFYWYRQILGQKVEFLVSFYNNEISEKSEIFDDQFSVERPDGSNFTLKIRSTKLEDSAMYFCASNRRGQETQYFGPGTRLLVL.

CDR3 region: CASRPGQVVYEQYF. The CDR3 DNA sequence: TGTGCCAGCAGACCGGGACAGGTCGTATACGAGCAGTACTTC. V is TRBV27 and J is TRBJ2-7, with 8 bases aligning to TRBD1. The CDR3 spans 14 residues. With 6 bases clipped from V and 4 bases from J, the junction kept 8 bases outside the gene matches. Per germline, CDR1 MNHEY and CDR2 SMNVEV (reference sequence).

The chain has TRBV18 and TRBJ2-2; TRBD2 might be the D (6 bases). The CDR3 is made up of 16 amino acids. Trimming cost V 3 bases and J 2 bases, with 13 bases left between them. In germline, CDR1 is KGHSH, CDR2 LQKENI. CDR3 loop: CASSPYVGGNTGELFF. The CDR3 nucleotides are TGTGCCAGCTCACCGTACGTCGGGGGTAACACCGGGGAGCTGTTTTTT. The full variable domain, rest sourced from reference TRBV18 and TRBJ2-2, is NAGVMQNPRHLVRRRGQEARLRCSPMKGHSHVYWYRQLPEEGLKFMVYLQKENIIDESGMPKERFSAEFPKEGPSILRIQQVVRGDSAAYFCASSPYVGGNTGELFFGEGSRLTVL.

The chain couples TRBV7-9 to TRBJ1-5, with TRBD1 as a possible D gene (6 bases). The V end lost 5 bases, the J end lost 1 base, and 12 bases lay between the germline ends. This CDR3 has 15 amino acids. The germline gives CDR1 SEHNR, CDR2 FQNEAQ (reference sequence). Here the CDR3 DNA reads TGTGCCAGCAGCCCCTCAGGGGCCAGCAATCAGCCCCAGCATTTT. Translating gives CASSPSGASNQPQHF.

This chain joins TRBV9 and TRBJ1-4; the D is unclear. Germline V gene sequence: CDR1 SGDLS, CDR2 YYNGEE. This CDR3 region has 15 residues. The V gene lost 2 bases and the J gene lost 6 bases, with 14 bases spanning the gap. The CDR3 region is CASSVSYSTHEKLFF. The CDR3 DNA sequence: TGTGCCAGCAGCGTTTCGTACTCTACGCATGAAAAACTGTTTTTT. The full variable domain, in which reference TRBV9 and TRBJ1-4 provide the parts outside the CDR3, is DSGVTQTPKHLITATGQRVTLRCSPRSGDLSVYWYQQSLDQGLQFLIQYYNGEERAKGNILERFSAQQFPDLHSELNLSSLELGDSALYFCASSVSYSTHEKLFFGSGTQLSVL.

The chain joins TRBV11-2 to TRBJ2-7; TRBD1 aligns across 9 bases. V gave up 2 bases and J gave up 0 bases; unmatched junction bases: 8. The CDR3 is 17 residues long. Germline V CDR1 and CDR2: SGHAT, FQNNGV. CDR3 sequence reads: CASSLNRDRVSSYEQYF. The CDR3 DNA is TGTGCCAGCAGCTTAAACCGGGACAGGGTTAGCTCCTACGAGCAGTACTTC.